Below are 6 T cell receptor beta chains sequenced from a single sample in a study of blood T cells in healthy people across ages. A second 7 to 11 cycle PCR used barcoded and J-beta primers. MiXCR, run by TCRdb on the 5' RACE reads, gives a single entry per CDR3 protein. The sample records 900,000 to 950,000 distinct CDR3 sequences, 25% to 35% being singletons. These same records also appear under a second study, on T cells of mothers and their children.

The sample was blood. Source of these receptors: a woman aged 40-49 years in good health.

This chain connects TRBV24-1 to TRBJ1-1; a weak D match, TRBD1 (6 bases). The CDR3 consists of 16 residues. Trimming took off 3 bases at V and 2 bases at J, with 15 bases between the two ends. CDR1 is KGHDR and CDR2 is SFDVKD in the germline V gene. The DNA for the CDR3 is TGTGCCACCAGTGATGGGACCGGGACACCCAACACTGAAGCTTTCTTT. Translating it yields CATSDGTGTPNTEAFF.

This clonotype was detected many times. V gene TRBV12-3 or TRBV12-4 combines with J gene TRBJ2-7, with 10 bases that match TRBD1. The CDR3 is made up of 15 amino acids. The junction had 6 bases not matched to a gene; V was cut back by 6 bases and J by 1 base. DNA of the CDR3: TGTGCCAGCAGCCTCCGGGACAGGGGATCCTACGAGCAGTACTTC. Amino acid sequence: CASSLRDRGSYEQYF.

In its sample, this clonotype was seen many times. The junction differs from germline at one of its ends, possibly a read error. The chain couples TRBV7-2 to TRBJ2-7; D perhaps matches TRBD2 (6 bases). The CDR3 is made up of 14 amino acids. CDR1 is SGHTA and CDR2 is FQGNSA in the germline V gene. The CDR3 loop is CASSLDGSSYEQYF. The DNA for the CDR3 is TGTGCCAGCAGTTTAGACGGGAGCTCCTACGAGCAGTACTTC. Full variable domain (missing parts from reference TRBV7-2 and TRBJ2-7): GAGVSQSPSNKVTEKGKDVELRCDPISGHTALYWYRQSLGQGLEFLIYFQGNSAPDKSGLPSDRFSAERTGGSVSTLTIQRTQQEDSAVYLCASSLDGSSYEQYFGPGTRLTVT.

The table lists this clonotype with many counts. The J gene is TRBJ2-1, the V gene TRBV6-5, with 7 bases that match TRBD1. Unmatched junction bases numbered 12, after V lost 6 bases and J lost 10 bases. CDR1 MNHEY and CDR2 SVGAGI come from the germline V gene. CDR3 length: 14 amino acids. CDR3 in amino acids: CASRRDRVVTEQFF. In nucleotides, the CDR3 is TGTGCCAGCAGACGCGACAGGGTGGTGACCGAGCAGTTCTTC.

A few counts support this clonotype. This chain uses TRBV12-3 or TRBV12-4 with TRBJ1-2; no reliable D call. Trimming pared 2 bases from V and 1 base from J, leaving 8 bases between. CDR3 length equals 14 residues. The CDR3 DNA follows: TGTGCCAGCAGTTTACGCGGATATAACTATGGCTACACCTTC. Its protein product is CASSLRGYNYGYTF.

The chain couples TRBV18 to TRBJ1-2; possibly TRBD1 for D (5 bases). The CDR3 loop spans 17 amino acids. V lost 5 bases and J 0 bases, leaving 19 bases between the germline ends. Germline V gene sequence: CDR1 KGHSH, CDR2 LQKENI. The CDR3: CASSAGTAEYANYGYTF. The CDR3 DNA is TGTGCCAGCTCAGCCGGGACGGCGGAGTACGCTAACTATGGCTACACCTTC.